Each of the 26 T cell receptor beta chains below was sequenced from the same sample in a study of cytomegalovirus exposure and HLA in healthy donors. PCR involved 60 Vbeta and 13 Jbeta primers. TCRdb keeps only in-frame clones here, not all; method: immunoSEQ multiplex PCR. The table includes about 78,000 clones, 55% to 85% detected once. Sequencing was performed on PBMCs. Receptors originate from a woman between 40 and 55 years old in good health and CMV-seropositive.

The chain links TRBV19 to TRBJ2-3, with D possibly TRBD1 on 6 matching bases. V lost 3 bases to trimming and J lost 1 base, with 11 bases between them. The length of the CDR3 is 15 residues. From germline, CDR1 is LNHDA and CDR2 SQIVND (reference sequence). The CDR3 DNA reads TGTGCCAGTAGTATTCAGGGGTCGGGCACAGATACGCAGTATTTT. It is translated as CASSIQGSGTDTQYF. Combining the CDR3 with reference TRBV19 and TRBJ2-3 gives the whole variable domain DGGITQSPKYLFRKEGQNVTLSCEQNLNHDAMYWYRQDPGQGLRLIYYSQIVNDFQKGDIAEGYSVSREKKESFPLTVTSAQKNPTAFYLCASSIQGSGTDTQYFGPGTRLTVL.

The chain combines TRBV4-1 with TRBJ2-7; D gene ambiguous. V shed 3 bases and J shed 2 bases, with 14 bases lying between them. Germline CDR1 and CDR2: MGHRA and YSYEKL. The length of the CDR3 is 15 residues. The CDR3 is CASSHFLAATYEQYF. CDR3 coding DNA: TGCGCCAGCAGCCATTTTTTAGCTGCTACCTACGAGCAGTACTTC.

The chain couples TRBV2 to TRBJ2-7; D remains ambiguous. Trimming stripped 5 bases from V and 1 base from J, with 6 bases between. CDR1 is SNHLY, CDR2 FYNNEI, per germline. The CDR3 extends over 12 amino acids. The CDR3 sequence is CASSFQSYEQYF. The DNA of the CDR3 is TGTGCCAGCAGTTTCCAGTCCTACGAGCAGTACTTC.

The CDR3 DNA follows: TGTGCCAGCAGCTTAGCAGGGGACTTGACTGAAGCTTTCTTT. It encodes CASSLAGDLTEAFF. This chain uses TRBV7-2 with TRBJ1-1; possibly TRBD1 for D (5 bases). Trimming stripped 0 bases from V and 5 bases from J, with 10 bases between. Looked up from germline, CDR1 is SGHTA and CDR2 is FQGNSA. CDR3 length equals 14 residues.

Of note for this clone: One end of the junction fails to match germline, which may point to a read error. The CDR3 is CAWSVMNSEAFF. DNA of the CDR3: TGTGCCTGGAGTGTAATGAACAGTGAAGCTTTCTTT. V is TRBV30 and J is TRBJ1-1; D unresolved. The length of the CDR3 is 12 residues. The germline V gene has CDR1 GTSNPN and CDR2 SVGIG (reference sequence).

The chain employs TRBV29-1 and TRBJ2-5, with 8 nucleotides matching TRBD1. The V gene end was trimmed by 0 bases and the J gene end by 4 bases; junction bases not matched to a gene: 4. CDR1 is SQVTM and CDR2 is ANQGSEA in the germline V gene. The CDR3 is 14 amino acids. The CDR3 coding sequence is TGCAGCGTTGAAGACAGGGGGCCTGGAGAGACCCAGTACTTC. It translates to CSVEDRGPGETQYF.

The sample holds a few counts of this clone. The chain has TRBV30 and TRBJ2-1, with TRBD2 matching over 8 bases. The CDR3 is made up of 15 amino acids. Germline CDR1 and CDR2: GTSNPN and SVGIG (reference sequence). With 0 bases clipped from V and 6 bases from J, the junction kept 7 bases outside the gene matches. In DNA form, the CDR3 reads TGTGCCTGGAGTGTACCCGGCGGGGGGAGCAATGAGCAGTTCTTC. It is translated as CAWSVPGGGSNEQFF.

The V call is TRBV6-6, the J call TRBJ2-7, with TRBD2 matching 7 bases. V was pared by 2 bases and J by 3 bases, with 4 bases of the junction left unmatched. The CDR3 has 14 amino acids. Germline V gene lookup returns CDR1 MNHNY and CDR2 SVGAGI (reference sequence). CDR3: CASSYNQRDYEQYF. The CDR3 nucleotides read TGTGCCAGCAGTTACAACCAGCGGGACTACGAGCAGTACTTC.

The V call is TRBV5-1, the J call TRBJ1-2, with D possibly matching TRBD1 (6 bases). The CDR3 has 16 residues. Per germline, CDR1 SGHRS and CDR2 YFSETQ. With 0 bases removed from V and 0 bases from J, the gap between germline ends came to 12 bases. CDR3 region: CASSLDPGQANYGYTF. For the CDR3, the DNA is TGCGCCAGCAGCTTGGATCCGGGACAAGCTAACTATGGCTACACCTTC.

The chain couples TRBV7-2 to TRBJ1-1, with a tentative D call TRBD1 (6 bases). The CDR3 length is 13 residues. The V gene lost 1 base and the J gene lost 6 bases, with 9 bases spanning the gap. Germline V CDR1 and CDR2: SGHTA, FQGNSA. The CDR3 loop reads CASSLGYRAEAFF. CDR3 in DNA: TGTGCCAGCAGCTTAGGCTACAGGGCTGAAGCTTTCTTT.

The V and J genes are TRBV5-1 and TRBJ2-1; no clear D. Germline V lookup: CDR1 SGHRS, CDR2 YFSETQ. The CDR3 has 11 amino acids. Trimming shortened V by 0 bases and J by 8 bases, and 3 bases separated the two germline ends. The CDR3 DNA is TGCGCCAGCAGCTTGGACTATGAGCAGTTCTTC. Translated: CASSLDYEQFF.

V usage is TRBV18 and J usage is TRBJ1-1, with D possibly being TRBD1 (5 bases). The CDR3 loop spans 15 amino acids. The V end was cut by 0 bases, the J end by 3 bases, with 11 bases between. Germline CDR1 and CDR2: KGHSH and LQKENI. For the CDR3, the DNA is TGTGCCAGCTCACCACCGGGGAAACAGGACACTGAAGCTTTCTTT. Protein: CASSPPGKQDTEAFF.

This chain connects TRBV7-9 to TRBJ2-2; a possible D gene is TRBD1 (6 bases). V was cut by 5 bases and J by 3 bases, with 10 bases left in between. The CDR3 extends over 14 amino acids. The germline CDR1 and CDR2 sequences are SEHNR and FQNEAQ (reference sequence). The CDR3 here is CASSRDTDTGELFF. In DNA, the CDR3 is TGTGCCAGCAGCCGGGACACCGACACCGGGGAGCTGTTTTTT.

V gene TRBV4-2 combines with J gene TRBJ1-1; possible D gene TRBD1, 6 bases. The V and J ends lost 4 bases and 5 bases respectively, with 14 bases between them. Looked up from germline, CDR1 is LGHNA and CDR2 is YNFKEQ. The CDR3 has 14 amino acids. The CDR3 nucleotides are TGTGCCAGCAGCCTCAACCTAGGGGGTACTGAAGCTTTCTTT. Protein product: CASSLNLGGTEAFF.

The V call is TRBV6-5, the J call TRBJ1-1, with D unclear. V was trimmed by 7 bases and J by 1 base, leaving 13 bases between them. CDR3 length: 14 residues. Germline CDR1 MNHEY, CDR2 SVGAGI. CDR3 nucleotides: TGTGCCAGCAAAAAGTTGGACTCGAACACTGAAGCTTTCTTT. This translates into CASKKLDSNTEAFF.

The genes are TRBV7-8 and TRBJ1-4, with D maybe TRBD1 (5 bases). CDR1 and CDR2 (germline): SGHVS, FQNEAQ. V lost 5 bases, J lost 4 bases, and 8 bases lay in between. The length of the CDR3 is 13 residues. The DNA of the CDR3 is TGTGCCAGCAGCCAGGGACTTAATGAAAAACTGTTTTTT. Translation: CASSQGLNEKLFF.

This clone was counted between two and nine times. This chain uses TRBV11-2 with TRBJ2-7, with D possibly matching TRBD1 (6 bases). The length of the CDR3 is 17 residues. Germline CDR1 SGHAT, CDR2 FQNNGV. The V end was cut by 0 bases, the J end by 2 bases, with 17 bases between. CDR3 sequence: CASSLEVLEDSAYEQYF. The CDR3 DNA follows: TGTGCCAGCAGCTTAGAAGTCCTAGAGGACAGCGCCTACGAGCAGTACTTC.

The V and J genes are TRBV30 and TRBJ1-1, with TRBD1 matching over 9 bases. This CDR3 region has 19 residues. With V trimmed by 6 bases and J by 2 bases, 22 bases remained unmatched. Germline CDR1 reads GTSNPN; CDR2 reads SVGIG (reference sequence). The CDR3 sequence: CACNVHRDRASTHNTEAFF. The DNA of the CDR3 is TGTGCCTGCAATGTCCATCGGGACAGGGCTAGTACACACAACACTGAAGCTTTCTTT.

This clone was counted between two and nine times. This chain links TRBV7-2 with TRBJ2-3; 7 positions match TRBD1. J was trimmed by 1 base and V by 5 bases; bases with no gene match: 3. Germline lookup yields CDR1 SGHTA and CDR2 FQGNSA. The CDR3 length is 14 residues. CDR3 loop: CASSTGDRTDTQYF. For the CDR3, the DNA is TGTGCCAGCAGCACAGGGGACCGCACAGATACGCAGTATTTT.

V and J are TRBV10-3 and TRBJ2-2; 7 bases match TRBD1. After removal of 10 bases from V and 7 bases from J, the junction contained 12 bases not matched to a gene. The V gene's germline CDR1 is ENHRY and CDR2 SYGVKD. The CDR3 consists of 14 residues. CDR3 sequence: CATAVDRVVGELFF. Written as DNA, the CDR3 is TGTGCCACCGCCGTCGACAGGGTCGTCGGGGAGCTGTTTTTT.

The chain links TRBV28 to TRBJ2-4, with TRBD1 as a possible D gene (6 bases). CDR3 length: 15 amino acids. Germline values: CDR1 MDHEN, CDR2 SYDVKM. Trimming took 2 bases from V and 6 from J, leaving 14 bases between them. CDR3 in amino acids: CASSLVQGLLNIQYF. The CDR3 nucleotides read TGTGCCAGCAGTTTAGTACAGGGATTACTAAACATTCAGTACTTC.

The chain uses TRBV7-6 and TRBJ2-5, with 7 bases lining up with TRBD2. The CDR3 runs 16 residues. In germline, CDR1 is SGHVS, CDR2 FNYEAQ. V dropped 1 base and J dropped 11; count of bases not matched to a gene: 16. For the CDR3, the DNA is TGTGCCAGCAGCTTAGTGGCTAGCGGTATTCCTACGGAGCAGTACTTC. Amino acid sequence: CASSLVASGIPTEQYF.

The DNA of the CDR3 is TGTGCCATCAGTGACCTTGGGACTAGCGGTATGCCTCGGGGCGGGGAGCTGTTTTTT. Protein: CAISDLGTSGMPRGGELFF. The chain is built from TRBV10-3 and TRBJ2-2; 11 positions agree with TRBD2. There are 19 residues in the CDR3. The germline V gene encodes CDR1 ENHRY and CDR2 SYGVKD. J gave up 7 bases and V 3 bases, and 16 bases lay outside the gene matches.

The J gene is TRBJ2-1, the V gene TRBV2; the D gene is possibly TRBD2 (7 bases). The CDR3 length is 15 residues. V lost 8 bases to trimming and J lost 3 bases, with 17 bases between them. Germline lookup yields CDR1 SNHLY and CDR2 FYNNEI. CDR3 bases: TGTGCCAGCGGGGAGGGGGACAAGTACTACAATGAGCAGTTCTTC. Amino acids: CASGEGDKYYNEQFF.

Comments on this clone: Additional DNA sequences in this sample encode the identical CDR3. CDR3 in amino acids: CASSLGGYEQYF. CDR3 bases: TGTGCCAGCAGTTTGGGGGGTTACGAGCAGTACTTC. The rearrangement uses TRBV28 and TRBJ2-7, with D perhaps TRBD2 (6 bases). V was cut by 3 bases and J by 4 bases, with 7 bases left in between. Germline V gene lookup returns CDR1 MDHEN and CDR2 SYDVKM. This CDR3 is 12 amino acids long.

The chain joins TRBV2 to TRBJ1-1, with 9 bases matching TRBD1. The CDR3 consists of 13 residues. J lost 6 bases, V lost 6 bases, and 5 bases had no gene match. The germline V gene encodes CDR1 SNHLY and CDR2 FYNNEI. CDR3 DNA sequence: TGTGCCAGCAGGGAAACAGGGGGCGCTGAAGCTTTCTTT. This codes for CASRETGGAEAFF.